Here is one T cell receptor beta chain with its context. Its cognate antigen is unknown. An end of the junction differs from the germline gene, which may be a read error. This entry comes from a study of cytomegalovirus exposure and HLA in healthy donors. Study observations and caveats: The study flagged some 170 TCR beta chains as cytomegalovirus-associated. Highly shared variants forming one cluster were likely a sequencing artifact.

The PCR contained 60 Vbeta and 13 Jbeta primers. TCRdb's table, derived via immunoSEQ multiplex PCR, lists solely in-frame clones and lacks some. The profile covers under 150,000 clones, with 80% appearing a single time and 3% to 4% taken by the ten largest. Germline V gene sequence: CDR1 SEHNR, CDR2 FQNEAQ (reference sequence). The CDR3 has 12 residues. This TCR was recovered from a woman between 35 and 50 years old in good health and CMV-seronegative. This sequence joins TRBV7-9 and TRBJ2-7; D may correspond to TRBD1 or TRBD2 (5 bases each). The sample was PBMCs. CDR3 DNA: TGTTCCAGCGGTCAGGGATCCTACGAGCAGTACTTC. Translated: CSSGQGSYEQYF. Full variable domain (missing parts from reference TRBV7-9 and TRBJ2-7): DTGVSQNPRHKITKRGQNVTFRCDPISEHNRLYWYRQTLGQGPEFLTYFQNEAQLEKSRLLSDRFSAERPKGSFSTLEIQRTEQGDSAMYLCSSGQGSYEQYFGPGTRLTVT.